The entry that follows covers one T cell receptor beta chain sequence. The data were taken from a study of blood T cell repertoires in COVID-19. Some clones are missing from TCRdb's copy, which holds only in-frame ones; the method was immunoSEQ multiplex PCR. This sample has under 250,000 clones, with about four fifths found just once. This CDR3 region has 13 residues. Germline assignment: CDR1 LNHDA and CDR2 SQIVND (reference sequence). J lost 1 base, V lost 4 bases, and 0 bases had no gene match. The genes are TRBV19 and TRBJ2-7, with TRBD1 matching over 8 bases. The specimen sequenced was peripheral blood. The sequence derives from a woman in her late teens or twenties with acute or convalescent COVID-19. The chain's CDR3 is CASSRDRSYEQYF. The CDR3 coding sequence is TGTGCCAGTAGTAGGGACAGGTCCTACGAGCAGTACTTC.